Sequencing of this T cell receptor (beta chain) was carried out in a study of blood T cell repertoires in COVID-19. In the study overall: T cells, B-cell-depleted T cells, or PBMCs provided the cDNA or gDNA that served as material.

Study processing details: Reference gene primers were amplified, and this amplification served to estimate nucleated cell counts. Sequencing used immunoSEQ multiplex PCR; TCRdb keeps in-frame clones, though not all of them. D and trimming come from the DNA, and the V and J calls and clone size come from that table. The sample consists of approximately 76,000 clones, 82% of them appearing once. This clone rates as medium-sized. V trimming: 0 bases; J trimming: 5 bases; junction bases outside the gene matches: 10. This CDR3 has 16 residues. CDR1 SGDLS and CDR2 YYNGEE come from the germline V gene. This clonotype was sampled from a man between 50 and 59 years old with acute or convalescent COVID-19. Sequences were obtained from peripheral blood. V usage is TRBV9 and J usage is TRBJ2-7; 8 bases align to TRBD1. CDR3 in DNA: TGTGCCAGCAGCGTAGAAGGGTCAGGGGGCTTGAACGAGCAGTACTTC. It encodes CASSVEGSGGLNEQYF.